A selection of T cell receptor beta chains follows, all from one sample in a study of shared clonotypes between healthy human individuals. Some clones are missing from TCRdb's copy, which holds only in-frame ones; the method was immunoSEQ multiplex PCR. Of under 2,500,000 clones in the sample, almost 96% were seen once. Sequencing was performed on naive CD4+ T cells sorted from blood. The receptor source for this set is a man aged 18-30 years in good health. The conserved cysteine and the conserved F or W are not part of the CDR3 here. The order of the fields is V gene, D gene, J gene, CDR3 protein. D genes are given only for firm matches.

V: TRBV9
D: -
J: TRBJ2-2
CDR3: ASSVGYTTGELF

V: TRBV30
D: -
J: TRBJ1-1
CDR3: AWSDRPDTEAF

V: TRBV10-1
D: -
J: TRBJ2-7
CDR3: ASSPRGSHEQY

V: TRBV28
D: -
J: TRBJ1-5
CDR3: ASSSTIQAGQPQH

V: TRBV28
D: -
J: TRBJ1-2
CDR3: ASSRSDLRFYGYT

V: TRBV11-2
D: -
J: TRBJ2-1
CDR3: ASSLITGSSNEQF

V: TRBV5-4
D: TRBD2
J: TRBJ2-1
CDR3: ASSLSSSGTSLYNEQF

V: TRBV7-2
D: -
J: TRBJ2-2
CDR3: ASSFRGSAGGELF

V: TRBV11-2
D: -
J: TRBJ1-5
CDR3: ASSFGPDGPQH

V: TRBV18
D: -
J: TRBJ2-6
CDR3: ASSPLRQSWGGANVLT

V: TRBV9
D: TRBD2
J: TRBJ2-1
CDR3: ASSGGLAGAHEQF

V: TRBV7-8
D: TRBD2
J: TRBJ2-7
CDR3: ASSSGGQGAYEQY

V: TRBV6-4
D: -
J: TRBJ2-2
CDR3: ASSATTGLNTGELF

V: TRBV19
D: -
J: TRBJ1-2
CDR3: ASSIVGDAGGYT

V: TRBV28
D: -
J: TRBJ2-2
CDR3: ASSLVTVGELF

V: TRBV2
D: -
J: TRBJ1-2
CDR3: ASSRGGEAGYGYT

V: TRBV10-3
D: TRBD1
J: TRBJ1-3
CDR3: AISEDRVGNTIY

V: TRBV4-1
D: -
J: TRBJ1-5
CDR3: ASSSGRGNQPQH

V: TRBV5-1
D: -
J: TRBJ2-1
CDR3: ASSLADLGSYNEQF

V: TRBV7-2
D: TRBD2
J: TRBJ2-3
CDR3: ATRTSGTSVGDTQY

V: TRBV6-1
D: -
J: TRBJ2-7
CDR3: ASSATMGGREQY

V: TRBV7-2
D: -
J: TRBJ1-3
CDR3: ASSLSWGPSSGNTIY

V: TRBV5-8
D: -
J: TRBJ2-4
CDR3: ASSLGTVTIAKNIQY

V: TRBV10-1
D: -
J: TRBJ2-7
CDR3: ASSPGTVYEQY

V: TRBV5-6
D: -
J: TRBJ2-7
CDR3: ASSSVGGQY

V: TRBV4-1
D: TRBD2
J: TRBJ2-5
CDR3: ASSPFSTSGQETQY

V: TRBV6-1
D: TRBD1
J: TRBJ2-5
CDR3: ASTEQGAGETQY

V: TRBV6-5
D: -
J: TRBJ2-5
CDR3: ASSYTGLSETQY

V: TRBV6-6
D: TRBD2
J: TRBJ2-1
CDR3: ASRQTGGGQF

V: TRBV29-1
D: -
J: TRBJ2-5
CDR3: SADHLGGGTQY

V: TRBV10-3
D: -
J: TRBJ2-5
CDR3: AISESSYRTPQETQY

V: TRBV2
D: -
J: TRBJ2-5
CDR3: ASSLKKQGTQY

V: TRBV5-1
D: TRBD1
J: TRBJ1-1
CDR3: ASSIDRVGNTEAF

V: TRBV19
D: -
J: TRBJ2-1
CDR3: ASSLSGGSSYNEQF

V: TRBV6-1
D: TRBD1
J: TRBJ2-5
CDR3: ASSEASQGGLQETQY

V: TRBV7-6
D: -
J: TRBJ1-1
CDR3: ASSFAMNTEAF

V: TRBV9
D: TRBD1
J: TRBJ1-5
CDR3: ASSRTGIGNQPQH

V: TRBV6-5
D: TRBD2
J: TRBJ2-7
CDR3: ASSYRGGRREQY

V: TRBV27
D: -
J: TRBJ1-1
CDR3: ASSPGSTRNTEAF

V: TRBV2
D: -
J: TRBJ1-3
CDR3: ASTGNRITSGNTIY

V: TRBV29-1
D: TRBD1
J: TRBJ1-1
CDR3: SVETWTGRGTEAF

V: TRBV7-6
D: TRBD1
J: TRBJ1-6
CDR3: ASSLGQGVSPLH

V: TRBV20-1
D: -
J: TRBJ1-1
CDR3: SADGPTEAF

V: TRBV11-2
D: TRBD2
J: TRBJ2-7
CDR3: ASSQHGGLASVTYEQY

V: TRBV30
D: -
J: TRBJ2-3
CDR3: AWSVNLLGLTDTQY

V: TRBV5-1
D: -
J: TRBJ1-1
CDR3: ASSLSADFGSEAF

V: TRBV10-1
D: -
J: TRBJ2-1
CDR3: ASSEGANGEQF

V: TRBV7-2
D: -
J: TRBJ2-2
CDR3: ASSPSLGLGKGGELF

V: TRBV7-8
D: -
J: TRBJ1-1
CDR3: ASSFTGLGTEAF

V: TRBV5-6
D: TRBD2
J: TRBJ2-5
CDR3: ASSTPGLAQETQY